The rows below give T cell receptor beta chains drawn from one sample of a study of PD-1 blockade in mismatch repair-deficient tumors. The table came from immunoSEQ multiplex PCR; TCRdb's copy has only in-frame clones and leaves some out. This table holds some 120,000 clones, around three quarters found once. The material sequenced was peripheral blood, taken roughly 13 months after starting pembrolizumab. The receptor source for this set is an adult with mismatch repair-deficient cancer. CDR3s include the opening cysteine and the closing phenylalanine or tryptophan. D genes are given only for firm matches. The size of a clone is reported for some rows only, either as once, few or many, or as a class for expanded clones.

d_gene: TRBD2; v_gene: TRBV4-2; j_gene: TRBJ2-7; abundance: -; CDR3nt: TGTGCCAGCAGCCAATACCTCGGGACTAGCGGGGGGGGGTACGAGCAGTACTTC; CDR3aa: CASSQYLGTSGGGYEQYF
d_gene: TRBD2; v_gene: TRBV4-3; j_gene: TRBJ2-3; abundance: once; CDR3nt: TGCGCCAGCAGCCAGGGCCTACGGGGGGCAGATACGCAGTATTTT; CDR3aa: CASSQGLRGADTQYF
d_gene: TRBD2; v_gene: TRBV7-9; j_gene: TRBJ2-1; abundance: few; CDR3nt: TGTGCCAGCAGCTTAGGGGCAGCGGGAGCAAATGAGCAGTTCTTC; CDR3aa: CASSLGAAGANEQFF
d_gene: TRBD1; v_gene: TRBV2; j_gene: TRBJ1-5; abundance: -; CDR3nt: TGTGCCAGCAGTGAAGGGACAGGGGGTTACAATCAGCCCCAGCATTTT; CDR3aa: CASSEGTGGYNQPQHF
d_gene: TRBD1; v_gene: TRBV30; j_gene: TRBJ1-1; abundance: -; CDR3nt: TGTGCCTGGAGTGATAAAACAGGGGGCTACACTGAAGCTTTCTTT; CDR3aa: CAWSDKTGGYTEAFF
d_gene: -; v_gene: TRBV5-1; j_gene: TRBJ2-1; abundance: -; CDR3nt: TGCGCCAGCAGCTTGGCAGGAGGGGGATCAAGGGGAGGGCAGTTCTTC; CDR3aa: CASSLAGGGSRGGQFF
d_gene: -; v_gene: TRBV5-4; j_gene: TRBJ1-3; abundance: -; CDR3nt: TGTGCCAGCAGCCCGGGGGGAGTTGGAAACACCATATATTTT; CDR3aa: CASSPGGVGNTIYF
d_gene: TRBD1; v_gene: TRBV2; j_gene: TRBJ1-4; abundance: many; CDR3nt: TGTGCCAGCAGTGGAGCTGGGACAGCAGGTGAAAAACTGTTTTTT; CDR3aa: CASSGAGTAGEKLFF
d_gene: -; v_gene: TRBV11-2; j_gene: TRBJ2-7; abundance: -; CDR3nt: TGTGCCAGCAGCTTAGAGGACACAACCTACGAGCAGTACTTC; CDR3aa: CASSLEDTTYEQYF
d_gene: -; v_gene: TRBV7-9; j_gene: TRBJ2-2; abundance: -; CDR3nt: TGTGCCAGCAGCTTGGGGGCGGACACCGGGGAGCTGTTTTTT; CDR3aa: CASSLGADTGELFF
d_gene: TRBD2; v_gene: TRBV7-6; j_gene: TRBJ2-2; abundance: -; CDR3nt: TGTGCCAGCAGCTCGGCTAGCGGGATATCCACCGGGGAGCTGTTTTTT; CDR3aa: CASSSASGISTGELFF
d_gene: -; v_gene: TRBV11-3; j_gene: TRBJ2-6; abundance: once; CDR3nt: TGTGCCAGCAGCACCCGGACAGTCTCTGGGGCCAACGTCCTGACTTTC; CDR3aa: CASSTRTVSGANVLTF
d_gene: -; v_gene: TRBV6-1; j_gene: TRBJ2-1; abundance: once; CDR3nt: TGTGCTACCCTAGGGACAAAAGACAATGAGCAGTTCTTC; CDR3aa: CATLGTKDNEQFF
d_gene: -; v_gene: TRBV11-2; j_gene: TRBJ2-1; abundance: -; CDR3nt: TGTGCCAGCAGCTTACCCCTAGCGATCAATGAGCAGTTCTTC; CDR3aa: CASSLPLAINEQFF
d_gene: -; v_gene: TRBV4-2; j_gene: TRBJ1-2; abundance: -; CDR3nt: TGTGCCAGCAGCCAAGATCGGAGGGGGTTAAGCTATGGCTACACCTTC; CDR3aa: CASSQDRRGLSYGYTF
d_gene: TRBD2; v_gene: TRBV4-1; j_gene: TRBJ2-7; abundance: once; CDR3nt: TGCGCCAGCAGCCCCATAGCGGGCAGCTCCTACGAGCAGTACTTC; CDR3aa: CASSPIAGSSYEQYF
d_gene: -; v_gene: TRBV9; j_gene: TRBJ1-3; abundance: -; CDR3nt: TGTGCCAGCAGCCCTGCATCGGGGTTTAAGGGAAACACCATATATTTT; CDR3aa: CASSPASGFKGNTIYF
d_gene: -; v_gene: TRBV19; j_gene: TRBJ1-3; abundance: -; CDR3nt: TGTGCCTCCTCAAGGGGGACCGGATCGGGAAACACCATATATTTT; CDR3aa: CASSRGTGSGNTIYF
d_gene: -; v_gene: TRBV7-8; j_gene: TRBJ2-7; abundance: few; CDR3nt: TGTGCCAGCAGTCCGATAGCCACCGACGAGCAGTACTTC; CDR3aa: CASSPIATDEQYF
d_gene: -; v_gene: TRBV5-4; j_gene: TRBJ2-7; abundance: few; CDR3nt: TGTGCCAGCAGCTTGGCTTCCTACGAGCAGTACTTC; CDR3aa: CASSLASYEQYF
d_gene: TRBD2; v_gene: TRBV7-3; j_gene: TRBJ2-7; abundance: -; CDR3nt: TGTGCCAGCAGCCCTACTGTGGCTAGCGGGAGCGGCGAGCAGTACTTC; CDR3aa: CASSPTVASGSGEQYF
d_gene: -; v_gene: TRBV21-1; j_gene: TRBJ2-7; abundance: -; CDR3nt: TGTGCCAGCAGCAAGGGGGGACAGGGAGCCGAAAAGGAGCAGTACTTC; CDR3aa: CASSKGGQGAEKEQYF
d_gene: TRBD1; v_gene: TRBV5-1; j_gene: TRBJ1-1; abundance: -; CDR3nt: TGCGCCAGCAGCCCCCCCGGGACAGGGGCCAACACTGAAGCTTTCTTT; CDR3aa: CASSPPGTGANTEAFF
d_gene: TRBD1; v_gene: TRBV6-1; j_gene: TRBJ1-2; abundance: once; CDR3nt: TGTGCCAGCAGAGAACGGACAGGAAACTATGGCTACACCTTC; CDR3aa: CASRERTGNYGYTF
d_gene: -; v_gene: TRBV11-2; j_gene: TRBJ2-3; abundance: once; CDR3nt: TGTGCCAGCAGCCCTGCCCGTTTCACAGATACGCAGTATTTT; CDR3aa: CASSPARFTDTQYF
d_gene: TRBD2; v_gene: TRBV10-3; j_gene: TRBJ2-2; abundance: -; CDR3nt: TGTGCCATCAGTGAATTGGAGGGAGGGCACACCGGGGAGCTGTTTTTT; CDR3aa: CAISELEGGHTGELFF
d_gene: -; v_gene: TRBV29-1; j_gene: TRBJ2-7; abundance: -; CDR3nt: TGCAGCGCCAGGGAAGGGAGCTCCTACGAGCAGTACTTC; CDR3aa: CSAREGSSYEQYF
d_gene: TRBD1; v_gene: TRBV19; j_gene: TRBJ1-2; abundance: -; CDR3nt: TGTGCCAGTGGGTACGACAGGGGAGGGGACTATGGCTACACCTTC; CDR3aa: CASGYDRGGDYGYTF
d_gene: -; v_gene: TRBV27; j_gene: TRBJ2-7; abundance: few; CDR3nt: TGTGCCAGCAGTTTATCAGGGGTAGGCCCCTACGAGCAGTACTTC; CDR3aa: CASSLSGVGPYEQYF
d_gene: TRBD2; v_gene: TRBV4-3; j_gene: TRBJ2-4; abundance: -; CDR3nt: TGCGCCAGCAGCCAAGATTCGGGGGGGAAAAACATTCAGTACTTC; CDR3aa: CASSQDSGGKNIQYF
d_gene: TRBD2; v_gene: TRBV7-7; j_gene: TRBJ2-5; abundance: -; CDR3nt: TGTGCTAACAGCTTTGGGACTAGCGGGAGTATGCAGACCCAGTACTTC; CDR3aa: CANSFGTSGSMQTQYF
d_gene: TRBD2; v_gene: TRBV18; j_gene: TRBJ2-1; abundance: -; CDR3nt: TGTGCCAGCTCATCTCTCGATAGCGGGAGTAGAAATGAGCAGTTCTTC; CDR3aa: CASSSLDSGSRNEQFF
d_gene: TRBD2; v_gene: TRBV19; j_gene: TRBJ2-1; abundance: few; CDR3nt: TGTGCCAGTCGATTACTAGCGATAGACAATGAGCAGTTCTTC; CDR3aa: CASRLLAIDNEQFF
d_gene: TRBD2; v_gene: TRBV11-2; j_gene: TRBJ2-5; abundance: once; CDR3nt: TGTGCCAGCAGCTTAACTGGTCTAGCGGAAGAGACCCAGTACTTC; CDR3aa: CASSLTGLAEETQYF
d_gene: TRBD1; v_gene: TRBV10-3; j_gene: TRBJ2-6; abundance: -; CDR3nt: TGTGCCATCAGAAGTACCGGGACAGGGCTTCCCTCTGGGGCCAACGTCCTGACTTTC; CDR3aa: CAIRSTGTGLPSGANVLTF
d_gene: -; v_gene: TRBV19; j_gene: TRBJ2-6; abundance: once; CDR3nt: TGTGCCAGTAGAAACGGAGGGGCCAACGTCCTGACTTTC; CDR3aa: CASRNGGANVLTF
d_gene: -; v_gene: TRBV19; j_gene: TRBJ1-1; abundance: -; CDR3nt: TGTGCCAGTACCGACGGGAACAGAGAGACCACTGAAGCTTTCTTT; CDR3aa: CASTDGNRETTEAFF
d_gene: TRBD2; v_gene: TRBV5-1; j_gene: TRBJ2-1; abundance: -; CDR3nt: TGCGCCAGCAGCCCGGGACAGTCGGATACTAGCGGGACTAGCTCCTACAATGAGCAGTTCTTC; CDR3aa: CASSPGQSDTSGTSSYNEQFF
d_gene: TRBD1; v_gene: TRBV9; j_gene: TRBJ2-7; abundance: -; CDR3nt: TGTGCCAGCAGCGCCTCAACGGGACAGGGGTACGAGCAGTACTTC; CDR3aa: CASSASTGQGYEQYF
d_gene: -; v_gene: TRBV6-4; j_gene: TRBJ2-1; abundance: -; CDR3nt: TGTGCCAGCAGTTTCACTAGGGAGAGGGGTGAGCAGTTCTTC; CDR3aa: CASSFTRERGEQFF
d_gene: -; v_gene: TRBV19; j_gene: TRBJ1-3; abundance: -; CDR3nt: TGTGCCAGTAGTATGAGCTCGGTCTCTGGAAACACCATATATTTT; CDR3aa: CASSMSSVSGNTIYF
d_gene: -; v_gene: TRBV5-1; j_gene: TRBJ2-3; abundance: once; CDR3nt: TGCGCCAGCAGCTCCCAGGGGATAGCACCAGATACGCAGTATTTT; CDR3aa: CASSSQGIAPDTQYF
d_gene: -; v_gene: TRBV5-1; j_gene: TRBJ1-1; abundance: once; CDR3nt: TGCGCCAGCAGCTTGGGAATTCGGGAAACTGAAGCTTTCTTT; CDR3aa: CASSLGIRETEAFF
d_gene: -; v_gene: TRBV20-1; j_gene: TRBJ2-1; abundance: -; CDR3nt: TGCAGTGCCCCTTATTACAATGAGCAGTTCTTC; CDR3aa: CSAPYYNEQFF
d_gene: TRBD1; v_gene: TRBV5-6; j_gene: TRBJ2-1; abundance: -; CDR3nt: TGTGCCAGCAGCCTGACAGGGGGCTCCTACAATGAGCAGTTCTTC; CDR3aa: CASSLTGGSYNEQFF
d_gene: TRBD2; v_gene: TRBV30; j_gene: TRBJ2-7; abundance: -; CDR3nt: TGTGCCTGGAGTATCGCGGGAGAGTGGGTTACCCACGAGCAGTACTTC; CDR3aa: CAWSIAGEWVTHEQYF
d_gene: -; v_gene: TRBV9; j_gene: TRBJ1-3; abundance: -; CDR3nt: TGTGCCAGCAATCCAGGGTCTCCCTCTGGAAACACCATATATTTT; CDR3aa: CASNPGSPSGNTIYF
d_gene: TRBD2; v_gene: TRBV6-1; j_gene: TRBJ2-5; abundance: many; CDR3nt: TGTGCCAGCAGTGAAGCTTGGCTAGCGGGAGATCGAGAGACCCAGTACTTC; CDR3aa: CASSEAWLAGDRETQYF
d_gene: -; v_gene: TRBV6-1; j_gene: TRBJ2-1; abundance: once; CDR3nt: TGTGCCAGCAGTGGGCCGCCGCCCAGCTCCTACAATGAGCAGTTCTTC; CDR3aa: CASSGPPPSSYNEQFF
d_gene: -; v_gene: TRBV11-3; j_gene: TRBJ2-1; abundance: -; CDR3nt: TGTGCCAGCAGCTTAGCGGATCGTAGGAATGAGCAGTTCTTC; CDR3aa: CASSLADRRNEQFF
d_gene: TRBD1; v_gene: TRBV2; j_gene: TRBJ2-1; abundance: few; CDR3nt: TGTGCCAGCACCAGGGACAGGGGCGGCGAGCAGTTCTTC; CDR3aa: CASTRDRGGEQFF
d_gene: TRBD1; v_gene: TRBV11-2; j_gene: TRBJ2-7; abundance: -; CDR3nt: TGTGCCAGCAGCCTAAACAGGGGGTCCAGCTACGAGCAGTACTTC; CDR3aa: CASSLNRGSSYEQYF
d_gene: -; v_gene: TRBV11-3; j_gene: TRBJ2-7; abundance: few; CDR3nt: TGTGCCAGCAGCTTAGCAACCTACGAGCAGTACTTC; CDR3aa: CASSLATYEQYF
d_gene: TRBD1; v_gene: TRBV28; j_gene: TRBJ1-2; abundance: -; CDR3nt: TGTGCCAGCATTCCCCCCCAGGGGGGAGGTGGCTACACCTTC; CDR3aa: CASIPPQGGGGYTF
d_gene: -; v_gene: TRBV28; j_gene: TRBJ2-2; abundance: -; CDR3nt: TGTGCCAGCAGCCCGCCCCGGGGCGCGGGTGGAGAGCTGTTTTTT; CDR3aa: CASSPPRGAGGELFF
d_gene: -; v_gene: TRBV2; j_gene: TRBJ2-7; abundance: few; CDR3nt: TGTGCCAGCTGTGGGGAACCCTACGAGCAGTACTTC; CDR3aa: CASCGEPYEQYF
d_gene: -; v_gene: TRBV15; j_gene: TRBJ2-5; abundance: once; CDR3nt: TGTGCCACCAGCACGGGGCCTCAAGAGACCCAGTACTTC; CDR3aa: CATSTGPQETQYF
d_gene: -; v_gene: TRBV5-1; j_gene: TRBJ1-1; abundance: few; CDR3nt: TGCGCCAGCAGCTCCCAGGGGACTGAAGCTTTCTTT; CDR3aa: CASSSQGTEAFF
d_gene: TRBD1; v_gene: TRBV6-6; j_gene: TRBJ2-3; abundance: few; CDR3nt: TGTGCCAGCAGTGGATCCGGGACAGGGGGCGCAGATACGCAGTATTTT; CDR3aa: CASSGSGTGGADTQYF